Sequencing of this T cell receptor beta chain was carried out in a study of cytomegalovirus exposure and HLA in healthy donors. Overall study context: Early released data comprised around 80 million unique TCRs from HLA-typed donors.

The germline V gene has CDR1 SGHDN and CDR2 FVKESK. The CDR3 spans 17 residues. Losses at the gene ends were 5 bases for V and 0 bases for J; bases not matched to a gene: 11. For this clone: Antigen specificity is unknown.

Broader study findings: An analysis was carried out at a later point. It showed that HLA-associated TCR beta chains were more clonally expanded than equally common non-associated chains. Three of the chains that were CMV-associated were confirmed in vitro to be specific for CMV antigens. Sequencing likely produced, as an artifact, a cluster of highly shared sequence variants.

Primers included in the PCR were 60 Vbeta and 13 Jbeta primers. The table came from immunoSEQ multiplex PCR; TCRdb's copy has only in-frame clones and leaves some out. The table lists 200,000 or so clones, about 72% of them singletons, with 3.8% in the top ten. The rearrangement links TRBV14 to TRBJ1-2; 8 positions match TRBD1. Sequenced input: PBMCs. This TCR was recovered from a male donor in good health and CMV-seronegative. Here the CDR3 DNA reads TGTGCCAGCAGCAGCGCCTTTCAGGGGGCAGCTAACTATGGCTACACCTTC. Translation: CASSSAFQGAANYGYTF.